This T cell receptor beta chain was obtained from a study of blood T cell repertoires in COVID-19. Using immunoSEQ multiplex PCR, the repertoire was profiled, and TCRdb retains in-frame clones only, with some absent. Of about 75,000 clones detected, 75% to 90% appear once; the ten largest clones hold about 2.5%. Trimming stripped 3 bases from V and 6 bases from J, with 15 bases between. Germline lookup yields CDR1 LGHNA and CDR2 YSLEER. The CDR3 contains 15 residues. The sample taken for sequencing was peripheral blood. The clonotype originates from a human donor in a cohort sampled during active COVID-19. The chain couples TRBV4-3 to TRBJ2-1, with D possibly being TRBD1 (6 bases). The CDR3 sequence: CASSQTQGIGNEQFF. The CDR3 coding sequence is TGCGCCAGCAGCCAGACCCAGGGGATTGGCAATGAGCAGTTCTTC.